Each of the 22 T cell receptor beta chains below was sequenced from the same sample in a study of neurological immune-mediated disorders. Using its own MiXCR run on the 5' RACE reads, TCRdb lists one record per CDR3 protein. The data contain roughly 21,000 distinct CDR3 sequences, 15% to 20% of them seen just once; the ten biggest clones take up 7.5%. Sequencing used CD8+ T cells from blood. These receptors were obtained from a woman in her late teens or twenties with multiple sclerosis.

This sequence joins TRBV27 and TRBJ1-1; 8 bases map to TRBD1. The CDR3 has 16 residues. Germline assignment: CDR1 MNHEY and CDR2 SMNVEV (reference sequence). V dropped 5 bases and J dropped 1; count of bases not matched to a gene: 9. The CDR3 nucleotides are TGTGCCAGCAGTCCAGGGGACAGGCCATGGAACACTGAAGCTTTCTTT. Amino acid sequence: CASSPGDRPWNTEAFF.

By sample fraction, this clonotype is medium-sized (0.01 to 0.1%). The chain employs TRBV5-1 and TRBJ2-7; weak D call: TRBD1 (6 bases). The CDR3 contains 15 residues. Trimming pared 2 bases from V and 4 bases from J, leaving 16 bases between. CDR1 and CDR2 from the germline V gene are SGHRS and YFSETQ. This CDR3 reads CASSFHRQDEYEQYV. The CDR3 coding sequence is TGCGCCAGCAGCTTCCATCGACAGGATGAGTACGAGCAGTACGTC.

This clonotype was counted ten times or more. The rearrangement joins TRBV6-5 to TRBJ1-1; the D is unclear. The CDR3 is made up of 13 amino acids. CDR1 is MNHEY, CDR2 SVGAGI, per germline. V gave up 0 bases and J gave up 7 bases, with 9 bases separating them. This CDR3 is CASSYSAASEAFF. CDR3 coding DNA: TGTGCCAGCAGTTACTCGGCGGCCAGTGAAGCTTTCTTT.

The V call is TRBV5-6, the J call TRBJ2-5, with 9 bases aligning to TRBD1. Germline V gene data show CDR1 as SGHDT and CDR2 as YYEEEE. The CDR3 spans 21 residues. The junction had 25 bases not matched to a gene; V was cut back by 4 bases and J by 3 bases. Here the CDR3 reads CASSQGPNRGLRRDFKETQYF. In DNA, the CDR3 is TGTGCCAGCAGCCAGGGTCCTAACAGGGGGCTAAGACGGGACTTTAAAGAGACCCAGTACTTC.

This clonotype came up many times. The rearrangement links TRBV6-4 to TRBJ2-3, with 7 bases aligning to TRBD2. The CDR3 totals 15 residues. CDR1 is MRHNA and CDR2 is SNTAGT in the germline V gene. Germline trimming cut 4 bases from V and 4 bases from J; bases unmatched to any gene: 8. DNA of the CDR3: TGTGCCAGCAGTGCATTAGCGGGTGAGGCAGATACGCAGTATTTT. Translation gives CASSALAGEADTQYF.

This clonotype was seen repeatedly, ten times or more. J is TRBJ2-3 and V is TRBV24-1, with D tentatively TRBD1 or TRBD2 (5 bases each). From germline, CDR1 is KGHDR and CDR2 SFDVKD. Trimming shortened V by 7 bases and J by 4 bases, and 14 bases separated the two germline ends. The CDR3 length is 14 residues. The CDR3 spells CATRCRDGADTQYF. The CDR3 DNA sequence: TGTGCCACCAGATGCAGGGACGGGGCAGATACGCAGTATTTT.

This clonotype has more than one count but fewer than ten. The chain links TRBV5-1 to TRBJ1-1; 8 bases align to TRBD1. Germline V gene data show CDR1 as SGHRS and CDR2 as YFSETQ. This CDR3 region has 15 residues. Trimming at V came to 2 bases and at J to 4 bases, leaving 7 bases not matched to a gene. The DNA of the CDR3 is TGCGCCAGCAGCTTACGGGACAGGAGGAGCACTGAAGCTTTCTTT. It codes for CASSLRDRRSTEAFF.

This clonotype was detected many times. This rearrangement joins TRBV7-9 to TRBJ1-4; D gene uncertain. This CDR3 spans 12 amino acids. V dropped 4 bases and J dropped 8 bases, with 8 bases sitting between them. In germline, CDR1 is SEHNR, CDR2 FQNEAQ (reference sequence). CDR3: CASSWAGEKLFF. The CDR3, as DNA: TGTGCCAGCAGCTGGGCCGGAGAAAAACTGTTTTTT.

This clonotype occurred many times. The V call is TRBV5-1, the J call TRBJ2-1, with TRBD2 identical over 11 bases. Germline-derived CDR1 and CDR2 are SGHRS and YFSETQ. This CDR3 spans 16 amino acids. V trimming: 5 bases; J trimming: 4 bases; junction bases outside the gene matches: 8. Here the CDR3 DNA reads TGCGCCAGCAGTCCGGGGACTAGCGGTACTTACAATGAGCAGTTCTTC. This codes for CASSPGTSGTYNEQFF.

The chain couples TRBV19 to TRBJ2-7, with 11 bases fitting TRBD1. The CDR3 contains 18 residues. J gave up 4 bases and V 0 bases, and 11 bases lay outside the gene matches. The V gene's germline CDR1 is LNHDA and CDR2 SQIVND (reference sequence). In nucleotides, the CDR3 is TGTGCCAGTAGTATAGATCCATCCGGGACAGGGGGTTTATACGAGCAGTACTTC. This codes for CASSIDPSGTGGLYEQYF.

This clonotype was observed at least ten times. The gene calls are TRBV20-1 and TRBJ1-3; the D is unclear. The CDR3 extends over 13 amino acids. In germline, CDR1 is DFQATT, CDR2 SNEGSKA (reference sequence). Trimming pared 0 bases from V and 4 bases from J, leaving 7 bases between. The CDR3 region has the DNA TGCAGTGCTAGAGATCACGGGGGAAACACCATATATTTT. Its protein product is CSARDHGGNTIYF.

This clonotype was recorded many times. The V gene is TRBV27, the J gene TRBJ2-2; TRBD1 aligns across 9 bases. CDR3 length: 15 residues. V shed 9 bases, J shed 6 bases, and the junction held 11 bases outside the gene matches. Germline CDR1 is MNHEY and CDR2 is SMNVEV (reference sequence). The CDR3 is CASSTRTGVPGELFF. As DNA, the CDR3 is TGTGCCAGTAGCACGCGGACAGGGGTACCCGGGGAGCTGTTTTTT.

This clonotype was observed at least ten times. The gene calls are TRBV5-1 and TRBJ2-5, with D possibly called TRBD1 or TRBD2 (6 bases each). The CDR3 has 17 residues. V lost 1 base and J lost 1, with 17 bases in between. The germline CDR1 and CDR2 sequences are SGHRS and YFSETQ. The CDR3 is CASSLCLGGKVQETQYF. In nucleotides, the CDR3 is TGCGCCAGCAGCTTGTGTCTCGGGGGCAAGGTCCAAGAGACCCAGTACTTC.

This clonotype was counted many times. V usage is TRBV7-9 and J usage is TRBJ1-1; perhaps TRBD1 as D (5 bases). V was trimmed by 3 bases and J by 4 bases, leaving 15 bases between them. The CDR3 covers 15 residues. The germline gives CDR1 SEHNR, CDR2 FQNEAQ (reference sequence). The CDR3 nucleotides are TGTGCCAGCAGCTTCTTTTTGGGGGGTTTCACTGAAGCTTTCTTT. The encoded protein is CASSFFLGGFTEAFF. The complete variable domain, with remaining parts taken from reference TRBV7-9 and TRBJ1-1, reads DTGVSQNPRHKITKRGQNVTFRCDPISEHNRLYWYRQTLGQGPEFLTYFQNEAQLEKSRLLSDRFSAERPKGSFSTLEIQRTEQGDSAMYLCASSFFLGGFTEAFFGQGTRLTVV.

This clonotype was detected many times. The CDR3 is CASSFVNQPQHF. The CDR3 DNA follows: TGTGCCAGCAGTTTCGTCAATCAGCCCCAGCATTTT. The chain carries TRBV12-3 or TRBV12-4 and TRBJ1-5; D gene unclear. This CDR3 contains 12 residues. The V end lost 3 bases, the J end lost 3 bases, and 3 bases lay between the germline ends.

There are many counts of this clonotype. In DNA, the CDR3 is TGCAGCGCCCACCCGACAGGGCTGGGAAATGAGCAGTTCTTC. Amino acids: CSAHPTGLGNEQFF. The chain employs TRBV29-1 and TRBJ2-1; 7 nucleotides agree with TRBD1. J gave up 7 bases and V 7 bases, and 13 bases lay outside the gene matches. The CDR3 runs 14 residues. Germline V gives CDR1 SQVTM, CDR2 ANQGSEA.

The table lists this clonotype with many counts. The gene calls are TRBV20-1 and TRBJ2-1, with D unclear. Trimming took off 6 bases at V and 2 bases at J, with 2 bases between the two ends. Germline V gene data show CDR1 as DFQATT and CDR2 as SNEGSKA (reference sequence). The CDR3 consists of 10 residues. This chain's CDR3 is CSAAYNEQFF. The CDR3 DNA sequence: TGCAGTGCGGCCTACAATGAGCAGTTCTTC.

This clonotype was counted at least ten times. V gene TRBV5-1 combines with J gene TRBJ2-2; possibly TRBD1 for D (5 bases). Germline V gene data show CDR1 as SGHRS and CDR2 as YFSETQ. The CDR3 length is 14 residues. V was trimmed by 0 bases and J by 4 bases, leaving 7 bases between them. CDR3 coding DNA: TGCGCCAGCAGCTTGGCCCAGGGCACCGGGGAGCTGTTTTTT. It translates to CASSLAQGTGELFF. Full variable domain (outside the CDR3, taken from reference TRBV5-1 and TRBJ2-2): KAGVTQTPRYLIKTRGQQVTLSCSPISGHRSVSWYQQTPGQGLQFLFEYFSETQRNKGNFPGRFSGRQFSNSRSEMNVSTLELGDSALYLCASSLAQGTGELFFGEGSRLTVL.

This clonotype was seen at least ten times. The DNA of the CDR3 is TGTGCCAGCAGGGAGGGACAGGGCCAGTCGTATACCGGGGAGCTGTTTTTT. It is translated as CASREGQGQSYTGELFF. The chain joins TRBV2 to TRBJ2-2; the match to TRBD1 covers 9 bases. The CDR3 is made up of 17 amino acids. Germline CDR1 SNHLY, CDR2 FYNNEI. Germline trimming cut 6 bases from V and 5 bases from J; bases unmatched to any gene: 13.

This clonotype was seen at least ten times. The chain recombines TRBV7-2 with TRBJ2-1, with D uncertain. The ends were cut back, 6 bases at V and 4 bases at J, with 13 bases in the middle. Germline CDR1 SGHTA, CDR2 FQGNSA. This CDR3 comprises 14 residues. CDR3 amino acids: CASRQGGLYNEQFF. The CDR3, as DNA: TGTGCCAGCAGACAAGGCGGTTTATACAATGAGCAGTTCTTC.

The chain joins TRBV19 to TRBJ1-3, with D unresolved. The V gene's germline CDR1 is LNHDA and CDR2 SQIVND (reference sequence). The CDR3 is 15 amino acids. Trimming took off 6 bases at V and 0 bases at J, with 12 bases between the two ends. CDR3 DNA sequence: TGTGCCAGTAGGGAACCGCTCGACTCTGGAAACACCATATATTTT. This gives the protein CASREPLDSGNTIYF.

This clonotype was seen repeatedly, ten times or more. The rearrangement uses TRBV15 and TRBJ1-2; D unresolved. V was cut by 0 bases and J by 8 bases, with 10 bases left in between. Germline V CDR1 and CDR2: LNHNV, YYDKDF (reference sequence). This CDR3 comprises 13 residues. This CDR3 reads CATSRDRSGGYTF. In DNA form, the CDR3 reads TGTGCCACCAGCAGAGACAGGTCGGGGGGCTACACCTTC.